Listed here are 12 T cell receptor beta chains from one sample, sequenced in a study of blood T cell repertoires in COVID-19. Data came from immunoSEQ multiplex PCR; TCRdb stores just in-frame clones and leaves some out. The sample has approximately 90,000 clones, around 86% seen once; the top ten hold around 5.2%. The material sequenced was peripheral blood. All receptors derive from a man between 60 and 70 years old with COVID-19, enrolled during active disease.

The chain combines TRBV5-6 with TRBJ2-1, with TRBD2 matching 9 bases. Germline V lookup: CDR1 SGHDT, CDR2 YYEEEE. The CDR3 sequence is 15 residues long. V shed 4 bases and J 5 bases; nucleotides not matched to a gene: 7. The CDR3 DNA is TGTGCCAGCAGCCCCCTAGCGGGGCTCAACAATGAGCAGTTCTTC. Translation gives CASSPLAGLNNEQFF.

The chain is built from TRBV19 and TRBJ2-7, with D perhaps TRBD1 (6 bases). Germline V gene data show CDR1 as LNHDA and CDR2 as SQIVND (reference sequence). The CDR3 extends over 16 amino acids. V dropped 5 bases and J dropped 1 base, with 18 bases sitting between them. The CDR3 here is CASSEGRDTVSYEQYF. The CDR3, as DNA: TGTGCCAGTAGTGAGGGACGGGACACCGTTTCCTACGAGCAGTACTTC.

The genes are TRBV28 and TRBJ2-7; 8 nucleotides agree with TRBD1. The germline gives CDR1 MDHEN, CDR2 SYDVKM. There are 19 residues in the CDR3. J gave up 3 bases and V 4 bases, and 20 bases lay outside the gene matches. The CDR3 here is CASSSPGTGQTRSLYEQYF. CDR3 sequence (DNA): TGTGCCAGCAGTTCTCCCGGGACAGGCCAGACTAGAAGCCTCTACGAGCAGTACTTC.

The rearrangement joins TRBV6-6 to TRBJ2-7; TRBD1 aligns across 9 bases. The trim removed 6 bases at V and 4 bases at J, leaving 1 base unmatched. The germline V gene encodes CDR1 MNHNY and CDR2 SVGAGI (reference sequence). CDR3 length equals 12 residues. In DNA form, the CDR3 reads TGTGCCAGCAGGGGGACAGGGTACGAGCAGTACTTC. Its protein is CASRGTGYEQYF.

This chain links TRBV5-1 with TRBJ2-7; 8 bases are a match to TRBD2. The CDR3 extends over 15 amino acids. The germline V gene encodes CDR1 SGHRS and CDR2 YFSETQ. After removal of 4 bases from V and 0 bases from J, the junction contained 6 bases not matched to a gene. CDR3 in amino acids: CASSESSGNSYEQYF. The CDR3 DNA follows: TGCGCCAGCAGCGAAAGTAGCGGGAACTCCTACGAGCAGTACTTC.

The J gene is TRBJ2-1, the V gene TRBV19; D gene unclear. V was clipped by 3 bases and J by 10 bases, with 13 bases between them. CDR3 length: 13 residues. Germline V gives CDR1 LNHDA, CDR2 SQIVND (reference sequence). For the CDR3, the DNA is TGTGCCAGTAGTATTTCGACGGCGGCAGAGCAGTTCTTC. Translating it yields CASSISTAAEQFF.

J is TRBJ2-1 and V is TRBV2; perhaps TRBD2 as D (7 bases). The CDR3 is 13 residues long. Germline-derived CDR1 and CDR2 are SNHLY and FYNNEI. V was clipped by 1 base and J by 8 bases, with 9 bases between them. Here the CDR3 reads CASSEDGGHEQFF. CDR3 DNA: TGTGCCAGCAGTGAAGACGGGGGGCATGAGCAGTTCTTC.

This chain connects TRBV3-1 (or the pseudogene TRBV3-2) to TRBJ2-7; D might be TRBD2 (6 bases). Germline lookup yields CDR1 LGHDT and CDR2 YNNKEL (reference sequence). With 5 bases removed from V and 4 bases from J, the gap between germline ends came to 21 bases. The CDR3 runs 16 residues. The CDR3 protein is CASSGTGTPLDYEQYF. The CDR3 DNA sequence: TGTGCCAGCAGCGGAACCGGGACTCCCCTCGATTACGAGCAGTACTTC.

V usage is TRBV10-3 and J usage is TRBJ2-1; TRBD2 aligns across 16 bases. Trimming at V came to 3 bases and at J to 2 bases, leaving 7 bases not matched to a gene. This CDR3 has 19 residues. Germline assignment: CDR1 ENHRY and CDR2 SYGVKD. CDR3 sequence reads: CAISDPGTSGRGTYNEQFF. The CDR3 coding sequence is TGTGCCATCAGTGACCCCGGGACTAGCGGGAGGGGTACCTACAATGAGCAGTTCTTC.

The gene calls are TRBV19 and TRBJ2-5; TRBD2 is a possible D gene (6 bases). This CDR3 region has 13 residues. The V gene's germline CDR1 is LNHDA and CDR2 SQIVND (reference sequence). Trimming left V 7 bases short and J 5 bases short, with 14 bases between. CDR3 DNA: TGTGCCAGTAATGGGGGGTTTGGGGAGACCCAGTACTTC. Translated: CASNGGFGETQYF.

The rearrangement links TRBV19 to TRBJ1-3, with D uncertain. V gave up 3 bases and J gave up 0 bases, with 12 bases separating them. This CDR3 contains 16 residues. From germline, CDR1 is LNHDA and CDR2 SQIVND (reference sequence). CDR3 region: CASSMVFWSSGNTIYF. Here the CDR3 DNA reads TGTGCCAGTAGTATGGTTTTTTGGAGCTCTGGAAACACCATATATTTT.

The V and J genes are TRBV5-4 and TRBJ2-5, with TRBD2 matching over 9 bases. This CDR3 contains 15 residues. Germline assignment: CDR1 SGHNT and CDR2 YYREEE (reference sequence). The trim removed 0 bases at V and 2 bases at J, leaving 2 bases unmatched. CDR3 loop: CASSLGTSEQETQYF. Written as DNA, the CDR3 is TGTGCCAGCAGCTTGGGGACTAGCGAACAAGAGACCCAGTACTTC.